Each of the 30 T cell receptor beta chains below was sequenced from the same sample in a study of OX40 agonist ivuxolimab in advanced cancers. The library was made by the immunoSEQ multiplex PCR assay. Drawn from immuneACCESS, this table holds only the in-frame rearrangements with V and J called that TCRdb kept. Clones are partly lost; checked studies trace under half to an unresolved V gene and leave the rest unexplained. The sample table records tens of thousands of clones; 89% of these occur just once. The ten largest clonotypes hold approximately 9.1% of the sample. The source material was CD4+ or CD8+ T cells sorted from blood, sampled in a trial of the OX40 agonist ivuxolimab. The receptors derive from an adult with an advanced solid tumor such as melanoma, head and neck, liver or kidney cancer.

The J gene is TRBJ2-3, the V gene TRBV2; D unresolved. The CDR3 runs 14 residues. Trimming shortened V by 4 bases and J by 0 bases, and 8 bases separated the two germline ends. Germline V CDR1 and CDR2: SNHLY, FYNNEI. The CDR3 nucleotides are TGTGCCAGCAGTGTAACAGCTAGCACAGATACGCAGTATTTT. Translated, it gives CASSVTASTDTQYF. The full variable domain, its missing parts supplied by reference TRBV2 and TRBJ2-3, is EPEVTQTPSHQVTQMGQEVILRCVPISNHLYFYWYRQILGQKVEFLVSFYNNEISEKSEIFDDQFSVERPDGSNFTLKIRSTKLEDSAMYFCASSVTASTDTQYFGPGTRLTVL.

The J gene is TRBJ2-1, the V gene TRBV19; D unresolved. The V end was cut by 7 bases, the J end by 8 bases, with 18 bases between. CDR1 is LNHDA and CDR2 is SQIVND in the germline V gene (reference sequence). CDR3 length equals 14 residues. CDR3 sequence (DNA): TGTGCCAGTATGCTGCGAGCGCCGCCCGATGAGCAGTTCTTC. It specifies CASMLRAPPDEQFF.

The CDR3 nucleotides read TGTGCCAGCAGCTTTTTCCAAGAGACCCAGTACTTC. It codes for CASSFFQETQYF. This sequence joins TRBV5-5 and TRBJ2-5; D is unresolved. From germline, CDR1 is SGHKS and CDR2 YYEKEE (reference sequence). The CDR3 length is 12 residues. The V gene lost 2 bases and the J gene lost 1 base, with 3 bases spanning the gap.

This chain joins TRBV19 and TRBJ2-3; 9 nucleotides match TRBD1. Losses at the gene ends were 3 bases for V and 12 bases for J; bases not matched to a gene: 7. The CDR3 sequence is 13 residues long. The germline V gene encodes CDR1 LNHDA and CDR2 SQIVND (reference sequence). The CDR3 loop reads CASSIKPGQGQYF. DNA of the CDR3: TGTGCCAGTAGTATCAAGCCGGGACAGGGTCAGTATTTT.

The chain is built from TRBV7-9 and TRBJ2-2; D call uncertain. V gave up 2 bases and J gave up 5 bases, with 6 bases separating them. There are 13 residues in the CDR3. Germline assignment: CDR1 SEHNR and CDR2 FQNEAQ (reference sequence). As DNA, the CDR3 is TGTGCCAGCAGCTTAATGCGGACCGGGGAGCTGTTTTTT. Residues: CASSLMRTGELFF. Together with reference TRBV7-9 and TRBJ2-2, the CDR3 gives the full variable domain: DTGVSQNPRHKITKRGQNVTFRCDPISEHNRLYWYRQTLGQGPEFLTYFQNEAQLEKSRLLSDRFSAERPKGSFSTLEIQRTEQGDSAMYLCASSLMRTGELFFGEGSRLTVL.

The CDR3 sequence: CASSRHTSSNQPQHF. In DNA, the CDR3 is TGTGCCAGCAGCCGCCACACTAGTAGCAATCAGCCCCAGCATTTT. This chain joins TRBV5-6 and TRBJ1-5; D gene uncertain. Germline V gene sequence: CDR1 SGHDT, CDR2 YYEEEE. The CDR3 is made up of 15 amino acids. Trimming took off 4 bases at V and 0 bases at J, with 11 bases between the two ends.

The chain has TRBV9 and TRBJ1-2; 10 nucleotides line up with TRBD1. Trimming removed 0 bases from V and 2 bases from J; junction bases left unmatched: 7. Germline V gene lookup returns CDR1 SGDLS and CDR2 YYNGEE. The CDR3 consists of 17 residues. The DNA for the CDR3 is TGTGCCAGCAGCGTAGTAGACAGGGGGCGCTTCAACTATGGCTACACCTTC. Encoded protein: CASSVVDRGRFNYGYTF.

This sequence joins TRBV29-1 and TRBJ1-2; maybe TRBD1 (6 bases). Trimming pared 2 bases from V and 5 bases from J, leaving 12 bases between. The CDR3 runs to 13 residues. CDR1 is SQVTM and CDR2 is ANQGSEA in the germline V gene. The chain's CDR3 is CSVERGAGYGYTF. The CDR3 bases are TGCAGCGTTGAAAGGGGGGCAGGTTATGGCTACACCTTC.

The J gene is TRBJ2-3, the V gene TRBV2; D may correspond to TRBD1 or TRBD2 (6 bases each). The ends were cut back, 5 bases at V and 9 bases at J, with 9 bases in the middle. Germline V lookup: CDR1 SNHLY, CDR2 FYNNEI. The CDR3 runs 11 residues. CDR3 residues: CASSRGDTQYF. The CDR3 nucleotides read TGTGCCAGCAGTAGGGGGGACACGCAGTATTTT.

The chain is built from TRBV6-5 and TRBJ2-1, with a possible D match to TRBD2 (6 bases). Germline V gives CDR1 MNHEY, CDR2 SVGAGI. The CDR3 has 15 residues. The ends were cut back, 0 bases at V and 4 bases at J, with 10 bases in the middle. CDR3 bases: TGTGCCAGCAGTTACTCGGAGGAGGGGTACAATGAGCAGTTCTTC. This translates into CASSYSEEGYNEQFF.

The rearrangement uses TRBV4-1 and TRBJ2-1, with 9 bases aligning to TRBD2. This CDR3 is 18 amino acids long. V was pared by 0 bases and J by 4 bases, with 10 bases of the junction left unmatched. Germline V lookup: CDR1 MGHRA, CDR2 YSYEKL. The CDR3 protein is CASSQESALAGPYNEQFF. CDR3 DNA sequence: TGCGCCAGCAGCCAAGAAAGCGCTCTAGCGGGGCCTTACAATGAGCAGTTCTTC.

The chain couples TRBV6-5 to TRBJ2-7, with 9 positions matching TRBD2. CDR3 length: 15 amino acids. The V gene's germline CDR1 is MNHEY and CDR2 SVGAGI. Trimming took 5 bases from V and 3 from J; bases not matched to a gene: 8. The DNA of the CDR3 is TGTGCCAGCAGTACCCCGGCTAGCGGGGACTACGAGCAGTACTTC. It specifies CASSTPASGDYEQYF.

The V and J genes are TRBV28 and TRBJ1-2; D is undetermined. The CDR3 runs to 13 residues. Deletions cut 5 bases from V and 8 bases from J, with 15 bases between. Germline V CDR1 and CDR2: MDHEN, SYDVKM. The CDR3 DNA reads TGTGCCAGCAGTGTACCCCTGGGTGGCGGCTACACCTTC. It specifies CASSVPLGGGYTF.

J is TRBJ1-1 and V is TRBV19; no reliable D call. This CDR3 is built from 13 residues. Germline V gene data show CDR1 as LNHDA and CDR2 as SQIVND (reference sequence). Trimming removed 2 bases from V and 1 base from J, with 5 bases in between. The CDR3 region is CASSIRENTEAFF. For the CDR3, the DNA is TGTGCCAGTAGTATAAGAGAGAACACTGAAGCTTTCTTT.

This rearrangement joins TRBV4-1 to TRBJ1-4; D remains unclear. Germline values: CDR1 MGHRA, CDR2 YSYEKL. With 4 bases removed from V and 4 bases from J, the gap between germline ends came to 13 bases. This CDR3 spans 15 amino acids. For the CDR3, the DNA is TGCGCCAGCAGCCCTTCAGCAGCACTTAATGAAAAACTGTTTTTT. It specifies CASSPSAALNEKLFF.

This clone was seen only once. The CDR3 loop reads CASSPDRGAGELFF. In DNA, the CDR3 is TGTGCCAGCAGTCCGGACAGGGGGGCCGGGGAGCTGTTTTTT. This chain links TRBV6-5 with TRBJ2-2; 10 bases align to TRBD1. The CDR3 has 14 amino acids. Looked up from germline, CDR1 is MNHEY and CDR2 is SVGAGI. V was clipped by 5 bases and J by 6 bases; unmatched bases: 3.

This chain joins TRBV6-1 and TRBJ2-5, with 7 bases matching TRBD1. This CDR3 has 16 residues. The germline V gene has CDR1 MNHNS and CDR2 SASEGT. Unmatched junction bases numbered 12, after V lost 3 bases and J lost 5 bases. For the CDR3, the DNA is TGTGCCAGCAGTGAGAGGCCATACAGGGGCCGGGAGACCCAGTACTTC. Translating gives CASSERPYRGRETQYF.

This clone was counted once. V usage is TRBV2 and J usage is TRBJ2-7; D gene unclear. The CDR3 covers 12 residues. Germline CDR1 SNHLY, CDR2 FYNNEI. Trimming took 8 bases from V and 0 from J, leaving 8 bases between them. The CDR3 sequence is CASSLSSYEQYF. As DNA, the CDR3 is TGTGCCAGCTCCCTCTCCTCCTACGAGCAGTACTTC.

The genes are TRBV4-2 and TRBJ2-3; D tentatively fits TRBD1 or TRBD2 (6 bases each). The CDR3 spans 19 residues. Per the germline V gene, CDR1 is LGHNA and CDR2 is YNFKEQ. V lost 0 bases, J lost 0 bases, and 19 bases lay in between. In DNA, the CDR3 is TGTGCCAGCAGCCAAGATCCCGGGAGAGGGGGGTTTAGCACAGATACGCAGTATTTT. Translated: CASSQDPGRGGFSTDTQYF.

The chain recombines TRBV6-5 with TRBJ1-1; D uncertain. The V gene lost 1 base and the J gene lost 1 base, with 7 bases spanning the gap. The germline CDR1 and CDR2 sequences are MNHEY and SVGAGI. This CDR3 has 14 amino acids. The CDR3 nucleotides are TGTGCCAGCAGTTACTGGTCAGGGAACACTGAAGCTTTCTTT. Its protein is CASSYWSGNTEAFF.

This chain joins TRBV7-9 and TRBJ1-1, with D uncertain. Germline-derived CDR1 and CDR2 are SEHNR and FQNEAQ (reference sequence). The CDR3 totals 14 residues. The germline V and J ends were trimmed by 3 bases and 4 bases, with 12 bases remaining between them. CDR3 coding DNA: TGTGCCAGCAGCTTTGGAGTCTTGGGCACTGAAGCTTTCTTT. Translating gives CASSFGVLGTEAFF.

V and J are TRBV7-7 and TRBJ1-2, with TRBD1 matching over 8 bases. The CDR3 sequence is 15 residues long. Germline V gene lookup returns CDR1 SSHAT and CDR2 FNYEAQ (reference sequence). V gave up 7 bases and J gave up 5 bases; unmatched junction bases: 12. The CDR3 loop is CASNLSPTGGYGYTF. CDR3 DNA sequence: TGTGCCAGCAACCTTTCCCCCACAGGGGGGTATGGCTACACCTTC.

The CDR3 nucleotides read TGTGCCAGCAGTTCCCTGGGAGAGGCCCTTACGCAGTATTTT. The encoded protein is CASSSLGEALTQYF. The chain joins TRBV7-6 to TRBJ2-3; a weak D match, TRBD2 (5 bases). The germline V gene has CDR1 SGHVS and CDR2 FNYEAQ. V dropped 6 bases and J dropped 8 bases, with 18 bases sitting between them. This CDR3 has 14 residues. Full variable domain (outside the CDR3, taken from reference TRBV7-6 and TRBJ2-3): GAGVSQSPRYKVTKRGQDVALRCDPISGHVSLYWYRQALGQGPEFLTYFNYEAQQDKSGLPNDRFSAERPEGSISTLTIQRTEQRDSAMYRCASSSLGEALTQYFGPGTRLTVL.

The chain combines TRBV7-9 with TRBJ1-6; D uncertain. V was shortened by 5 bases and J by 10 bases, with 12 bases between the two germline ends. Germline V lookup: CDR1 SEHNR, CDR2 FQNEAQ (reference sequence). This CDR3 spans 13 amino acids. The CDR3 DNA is TGTGCCAGCAGCGAGGGTCCGGGGTCACCCCTCCACTTT. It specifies CASSEGPGSPLHF.

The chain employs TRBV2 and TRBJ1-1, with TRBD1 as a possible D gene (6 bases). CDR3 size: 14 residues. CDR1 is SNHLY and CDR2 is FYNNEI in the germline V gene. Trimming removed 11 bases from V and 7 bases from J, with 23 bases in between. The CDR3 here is CAGRGVRKQGEAFF. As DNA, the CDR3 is TGTGCCGGTAGGGGTGTGAGGAAACAGGGTGAAGCTTTCTTT.

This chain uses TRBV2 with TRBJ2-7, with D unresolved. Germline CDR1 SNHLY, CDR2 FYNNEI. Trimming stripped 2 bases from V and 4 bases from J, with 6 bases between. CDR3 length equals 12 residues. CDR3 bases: TGTGCCAGCAGTGAATGGGGATACGAGCAGTACTTC. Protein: CASSEWGYEQYF.

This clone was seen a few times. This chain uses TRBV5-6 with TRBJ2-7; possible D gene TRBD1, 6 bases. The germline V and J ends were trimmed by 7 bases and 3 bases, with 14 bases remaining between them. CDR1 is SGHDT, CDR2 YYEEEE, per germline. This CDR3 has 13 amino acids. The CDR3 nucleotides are TGTGCCAGCTCCCTTGGGGGCGGCTACGAGCAGTACTTC. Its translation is CASSLGGGYEQYF.

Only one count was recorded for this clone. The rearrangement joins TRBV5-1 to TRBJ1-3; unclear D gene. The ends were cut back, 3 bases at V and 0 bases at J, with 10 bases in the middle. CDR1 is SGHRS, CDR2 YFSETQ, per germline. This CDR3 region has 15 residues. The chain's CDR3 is CASSSDTSSGNTIYF. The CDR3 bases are TGCGCCAGCAGCTCAGACACGAGCTCTGGAAACACCATATATTTT.

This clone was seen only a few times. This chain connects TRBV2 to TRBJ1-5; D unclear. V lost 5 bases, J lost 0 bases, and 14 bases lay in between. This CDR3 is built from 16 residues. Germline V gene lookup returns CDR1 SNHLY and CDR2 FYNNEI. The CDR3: CASSYLSVYSNQPQHF. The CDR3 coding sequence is TGTGCCAGCAGTTACCTCAGCGTGTATAGCAATCAGCCCCAGCATTTT.

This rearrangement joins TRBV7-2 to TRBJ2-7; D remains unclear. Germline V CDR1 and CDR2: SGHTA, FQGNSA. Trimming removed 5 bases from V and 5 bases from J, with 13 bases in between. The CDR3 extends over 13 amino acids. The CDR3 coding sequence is TGTGCCAGCAGCCCGGGCCCGGCGGACGAGCAGTACTTC. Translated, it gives CASSPGPADEQYF.